This paragraph covers one T cell receptor beta chain sequence. The source of the sample is a study of blood T cell repertoires in COVID-19. For the study at large: Donors in the United States, Italy and Spain gave samples during acute or convalescent COVID-19. Sample material is recorded as cDNA or gDNA derived from T cells, B-cell-depleted T cells, or PBMCs.

Between the trimmed V and J ends, which lost 0 bases and 5 bases, there was a span of 17 bases. CDR1 and CDR2 from the germline V gene are SGHKS and YYEKEE (reference sequence). The CDR3 totals 16 residues. Measured with immunoSEQ multiplex PCR; TCRdb has only the in-frame clones, and not every one. Of 130,000 to 150,000 clones listed, about 76% were seen once; the top ten hold 8.2%. Sequenced material: peripheral blood. The sequence was collected from a human donor in a cohort sampled during active COVID-19. The chain employs TRBV5-5 and TRBJ2-5; possibly TRBD1 for D (6 bases). CDR3 coding DNA: TGTGCCAGCAGCTTGGTAGTGGGCAGGGGAGCGGAGACCCAGTACTTC. This codes for CASSLVVGRGAETQYF.